Below, 12 T cell receptor beta chains from the same sample are listed, as sequenced in a study of blood T cell repertoires in COVID-19. Repertoires were generated with immunoSEQ multiplex PCR, while TCRdb's copy carries only in-frame clones and drops some. The sample shows about 120,000 clones, 85% to 90% of them seen only once. The specimen was peripheral blood. The receptors were gathered from a woman in her seventies with acute or convalescent COVID-19.

Turning to this clone: A junction boundary mismatches the germline segment, possibly from a read error. This CDR3 is also generated by other DNA sequences in the sample. V and J are TRBV7-7 and TRBJ2-2; 11 bases align to TRBD2. CDR1 is SSHAT and CDR2 is FNYEAQ in the germline V gene (reference sequence). This CDR3 region has 15 residues. CDR3 protein: CASSLGTSGTGELFF. CDR3 nucleotide sequence: TGTGCTAGCAGCTTAGGGACTAGCGGTACCGGGGAGCTGTTTTTT.

The chain employs TRBV7-2 and TRBJ2-5, with 7 bases matching TRBD1. In germline, CDR1 is SGHTA, CDR2 FQGNSA. J gave up 5 bases and V 5 bases, and 5 bases lay outside the gene matches. This CDR3 comprises 13 residues. The CDR3 bases are TGTGCCAGCAGCACGGGACAGCGGGAGACCCAGTACTTC. This encodes CASSTGQRETQYF.

The chain joins TRBV10-3 to TRBJ1-2; a possible D gene is TRBD1 (5 bases). Germline assignment: CDR1 ENHRY and CDR2 SYGVKD. V gave up 3 bases and J gave up 2 bases, with 13 bases separating them. The CDR3 spans 15 residues. CDR3 region: CAISDRDKGNYGYTF. The CDR3 bases are TGTGCCATCAGTGATCGAGACAAGGGGAACTATGGCTACACCTTC.

V usage is TRBV29-1 and J usage is TRBJ2-3, with D possibly TRBD2 on 6 matching bases. The CDR3 is made up of 15 amino acids. Trimming took 7 bases from V and 4 from J, leaving 21 bases between them. The germline CDR1 and CDR2 sequences are SQVTM and ANQGSEA. DNA for the CDR3: TGCAGCGCCCGCGGGACTTCATCTCGCCCAGATACGCAGTATTTT. It is translated as CSARGTSSRPDTQYF.

The rearrangement joins TRBV5-5 to TRBJ1-2, with 9 bases matching TRBD1. The CDR3 is made up of 15 amino acids. Trimming at V came to 6 bases and at J to 2 bases, leaving 8 bases not matched to a gene. CDR1 is SGHKS and CDR2 is YYEKEE in the germline V gene (reference sequence). CDR3 sequence: CASIPSGTGNYGYTF. In DNA form, the CDR3 reads TGTGCCAGCATCCCTTCAGGGACAGGGAACTATGGCTACACCTTC. Full variable domain (rest looked up from reference TRBV5-5 and TRBJ1-2): DAGVTQSPTHLIKTRGQQVTLRCSPISGHKSVSWYQQVLGQGPQFIFQYYEKEERGRGNFPDRFSARQFPNYSSELNVNALLLGDSALYLCASIPSGTGNYGYTFGSGTRLTVV.

This chain joins TRBV5-1 and TRBJ1-1; TRBD1 matches 9 bases. The length of the CDR3 is 13 residues. CDR1 is SGHRS and CDR2 is YFSETQ in the germline V gene. Losses at the gene ends were 4 bases for V and 4 bases for J; bases not matched to a gene: 2. The CDR3 sequence is CASSPDRGTEAFF. The CDR3, as DNA: TGCGCCAGCAGCCCGGACAGGGGCACTGAAGCTTTCTTT.

The chain joins TRBV12-3 or TRBV12-4 to TRBJ1-6, with unresolved D. V was cut by 3 bases and J by 9 bases, with 6 bases left in between. The CDR3 consists of 12 residues. CDR3: CASSFRGSPLHF. As DNA, the CDR3 is TGTGCCAGCAGTTTTCGAGGTTCACCCCTCCACTTT.

The V gene is TRBV24-1, the J gene TRBJ2-2; D perhaps matches TRBD2 (6 bases). The CDR3 totals 16 residues. Germline CDR1 KGHDR, CDR2 SFDVKD. V was trimmed by 4 bases and J by 4 bases, leaving 15 bases between them. In nucleotides, the CDR3 is TGTGCCACCAGTGACCAGCTGGGCGGGATCACCGGGGAGCTGTTTTTT. It encodes CATSDQLGGITGELFF.

This clone was recorded once. The rearrangement uses TRBV24-1 and TRBJ2-1; 7 nucleotides agree with TRBD2. Germline V gene lookup returns CDR1 KGHDR and CDR2 SFDVKD. J lost 3 bases, V lost 9 bases, and 4 bases had no gene match. This CDR3 is built from 13 residues. The CDR3 DNA reads as TGTGCCACCGGGAGGGGAGGCTACAATGAGCAGTTCTTC. Its translation is CATGRGGYNEQFF.

This chain links TRBV7-9 with TRBJ2-7; weak D call: TRBD1 (6 bases). This CDR3 is built from 15 residues. Germline CDR1 reads SEHNR; CDR2 reads FQNEAQ (reference sequence). Trimming cost V 5 bases and J 5 bases, with 19 bases left between them. CDR3 nucleotides: TGTGCCAGCAGCCCTCCCGGGACACCAAGTAACGAGCAGTACTTC. Encoded protein: CASSPPGTPSNEQYF. Together with reference TRBV7-9 and TRBJ2-7, the CDR3 gives the full variable domain: DTGVSQNPRHKITKRGQNVTFRCDPISEHNRLYWYRQTLGQGPEFLTYFQNEAQLEKSRLLSDRFSAERPKGSFSTLEIQRTEQGDSAMYLCASSPPGTPSNEQYFGPGTRLTVT.

The DNA for the CDR3 is TGTGCCAGCAGCGCAGGGACAGGGGGCGCGGGTGGCTACACCTTC. Its protein is CASSAGTGGAGGYTF. The chain joins TRBV9 to TRBJ1-2; 12 bases match TRBD1. In germline, CDR1 is SGDLS, CDR2 YYNGEE. V trimming: 3 bases; J trimming: 7 bases; junction bases outside the gene matches: 7. This CDR3 is built from 15 residues. Looking up the rest from reference TRBV9 and TRBJ1-2 gives the full variable domain: DSGVTQTPKHLITATGQRVTLRCSPRSGDLSVYWYQQSLDQGLQFLIQYYNGEERAKGNILERFSAQQFPDLHSELNLSSLELGDSALYFCASSAGTGGAGGYTFGSGTRLTVV.

The genes are TRBV10-3 and TRBJ2-2; 7 bases match TRBD1. CDR1 is ENHRY and CDR2 is SYGVKD in the germline V gene. The length of the CDR3 is 16 residues. After removal of 8 bases from V and 0 bases from J, the junction contained 9 bases not matched to a gene. The CDR3, as DNA: TGTGCCATCCGGGCCGGACAGGCAGCGAACACCGGGGAGCTGTTTTTT. Translated, it gives CAIRAGQAANTGELFF.